Listed below are T cell receptor beta chains from one sample, sequenced in a study of Graves' ophthalmopathy and Graves' hyperthyroidism. TCRdb itself ran the multiplex PCR reads through MiXCR, one entry per CDR3 protein. The repertoire holds a few hundred thousand distinct CDR3 sequences, with 15% to 20% as singletons. Specimen: peripheral blood. The receptors come from a young woman with Graves' ophthalmopathy. The CDR3 runs from the conserved cysteine through the conserved F or W. The D gene is left open where the match is weak.

cdr3_aa	v_call	d_call	j_call
CASSIFSTRGSYEQYF	TRBV6-2/TRBV6-3	NA	TRBJ2-7
CASSKAPGMNTEAFF	TRBV19	NA	TRBJ1-1
CASSQATGTSYEQYF	TRBV4-2	NA	TRBJ2-7
CASSLHRLAGGRAYEQYF	TRBV12-3/TRBV12-4	TRBD2	TRBJ2-7
CASRPKGGNTEAFF	TRBV12-3/TRBV12-4	NA	TRBJ1-1
CSARAGLEHYF	TRBV20-1	NA	TRBJ2-5
CASRTTGEETQYF	TRBV19	TRBD1	TRBJ2-5
CASSRIASEPGFLGNTIYF	TRBV7-2	NA	TRBJ1-3
CASSAYPRETQYF	TRBV7-2	NA	TRBJ2-5
CASSLESGRGGTQYF	TRBV11-2	TRBD2	TRBJ2-3
CASSQPGPIINIQYF	TRBV28	NA	TRBJ2-4
CASSYRDTSYGYTF	TRBV6-2/TRBV6-3	NA	TRBJ1-2
CASSQGGQGETQYF	TRBV4-3	TRBD1	TRBJ2-5
CASTPATGPRRYTGELFF	TRBV12-3/TRBV12-4	NA	TRBJ2-2
CASSLAPGAGRETQYF	TRBV7-2	NA	TRBJ2-5
CASSPRTGQPGNTIYF	TRBV4-2	TRBD1	TRBJ1-3
CASSSSQGFYF	TRBV28	NA	TRBJ2-5
CASSLGPGLYEQYF	TRBV7-2	NA	TRBJ2-7
CASSPGPAYEQYF	TRBV11-2	NA	TRBJ2-7
CASRPLWGPPMGYTF	TRBV6-1	NA	TRBJ1-2